One and the same sample provided the 24 T cell receptor beta chains below, sequenced in a study of a mutant IDH1 vaccine in newly diagnosed glioma (dated by TCRdb to about 2021). Antigens for these TCRs are unknown. The library was prepared using the immunoSEQ multiplex PCR assay. TCRdb stores this immuneACCESS table with in-frame sequences only. Part of the clones is absent; in the studies checked, under half of the shortfall reflects unresolved V genes, and no reason is known for the rest. For this sample the table gives 31,000 or so clones, of which roughly 80% were detected only once. The top ten clonotypes cover over 15% of the sample. The time point label here, explained by the study, means: week 35, safety follow-up. A 20-mer mutant IDH1 peptide at 300 micrograms in Montanide made up each vaccine dose, which was injected subcutaneously together with topical imiquimod. The sequencing used PBMCs, collected from a glioma patient whose treatment included an IDH1 peptide vaccine. Source of these receptors: a man younger than 40 with glioma.

The chain joins TRBV30 to TRBJ1-1; TRBD1 might be the D (5 bases). Trimming removed 1 base from V and 0 bases from J, with 12 bases in between. This CDR3 has 15 residues. From germline, CDR1 is GTSNPN and CDR2 SVGIG (reference sequence). The chain's CDR3 is CAWSAAVRVNTEAFF. The DNA of the CDR3 is TGTGCCTGGAGTGCCGCAGTCAGGGTGAACACTGAAGCTTTCTTT.

The chain is built from TRBV4-1 and TRBJ1-1; D is unclear. The CDR3 has 15 amino acids. Trimming cost V 0 bases and J 3 bases, with 11 bases left between them. Germline CDR1 is MGHRA and CDR2 is YSYEKL. CDR3 in DNA: TGCGCCAGCAGCCAAGAGGAGAGCCGGTACACTGAAGCTTTCTTT. It translates to CASSQEESRYTEAFF.

The chain joins TRBV5-1 to TRBJ2-2, with D maybe TRBD2 (6 bases). Trimming removed 4 bases from V and 0 bases from J, with 16 bases in between. Germline assignment: CDR1 SGHRS and CDR2 YFSETQ. This CDR3 is 17 amino acids long. CDR3 in amino acids: CASSRRRGQPNTGELFF. Here the CDR3 DNA reads TGCGCCAGCAGCAGGAGGAGGGGCCAACCGAACACCGGGGAGCTGTTTTTT. Full variable domain (remainder filled in from reference TRBV5-1 and TRBJ2-2): KAGVTQTPRYLIKTRGQQVTLSCSPISGHRSVSWYQQTPGQGLQFLFEYFSETQRNKGNFPGRFSGRQFSNSRSEMNVSTLELGDSALYLCASSRRRGQPNTGELFFGEGSRLTVL.

The genes are TRBV4-1 and TRBJ2-5, with D possibly matching TRBD2 (6 bases). CDR1 is MGHRA, CDR2 YSYEKL, per germline. V gave up 1 base and J gave up 1 base, with 10 bases separating them. This CDR3 contains 15 residues. CDR3 protein: CASSQGTSTQETQYF. In nucleotides, the CDR3 is TGCGCCAGCAGCCAAGGAACTAGCACCCAAGAGACCCAGTACTTC.

V usage is TRBV20-1 and J usage is TRBJ2-1; no clear D. Germline CDR1 is DFQATT and CDR2 is SNEGSKA (reference sequence). The CDR3 runs to 11 residues. The V end was cut by 8 bases, the J end by 5 bases, with 10 bases between. CDR3 amino acids: CSSTPDNEQFF. The CDR3 DNA reads as TGCAGTTCAACCCCTGACAATGAGCAGTTCTTC.

This chain uses TRBV5-4 with TRBJ2-6; the D gene is possibly TRBD1 (5 bases). This CDR3 spans 16 amino acids. Germline CDR1 reads SGHNT; CDR2 reads YYREEE (reference sequence). Trimming took off 3 bases at V and 0 bases at J, with 10 bases between the two ends. As DNA, the CDR3 is TGTGCCAGCAGCTGGGGCAGGGACTCTGGGGCCAACGTCCTGACTTTC. Translation: CASSWGRDSGANVLTF.

This clone was seen a handful of times. The chain joins TRBV7-9 to TRBJ1-1; no reliable D call. The CDR3 contains 12 residues. CDR1 SEHNR and CDR2 FQNEAQ come from the germline V gene (reference sequence). V lost 5 bases, J lost 8 bases, and 12 bases lay in between. CDR3 region: CASSLGGYEAFF. CDR3 nucleotides: TGTGCCAGCAGCCTAGGAGGGTACGAAGCTTTCTTT. Full variable domain (remainder filled in from reference TRBV7-9 and TRBJ1-1): DTGVSQNPRHKITKRGQNVTFRCDPISEHNRLYWYRQTLGQGPEFLTYFQNEAQLEKSRLLSDRFSAERPKGSFSTLEIQRTEQGDSAMYLCASSLGGYEAFFGQGTRLTVV.

The chain joins TRBV5-1 to TRBJ2-7, with D unresolved. Trimming took 0 bases from V and 2 from J, leaving 6 bases between them. Germline V lookup: CDR1 SGHRS, CDR2 YFSETQ. The length of the CDR3 is 13 residues. The CDR3: CASSLEGPYEQYF. CDR3 nucleotides: TGCGCCAGCAGCTTGGAAGGTCCCTACGAGCAGTACTTC.

The chain carries TRBV5-1 and TRBJ2-7; D is possibly TRBD2 (6 bases). The CDR3 length is 15 residues. Trimming took 0 bases from V and 0 from J, leaving 10 bases between them. Germline V lookup: CDR1 SGHRS, CDR2 YFSETQ. The CDR3 loop is CASSLGVGSSYEQYF. DNA for the CDR3: TGCGCCAGCAGCTTGGGGGTCGGGAGCTCCTACGAGCAGTACTTC.

The gene calls are TRBV5-4 and TRBJ2-2; unclear D gene. V was pared by 2 bases and J by 4 bases, with 6 bases between. Germline V CDR1 and CDR2: SGHNT, YYREEE (reference sequence). The CDR3 consists of 13 residues. For the CDR3, the DNA is TGTGCCAGCAGCTTAGTGACCACCGGGGAGCTGTTTTTT. It translates to CASSLVTTGELFF.

The chain is built from TRBV6-6 and TRBJ1-1, with a weak D call TRBD1 (6 bases). Per the germline V gene, CDR1 is MNHNY and CDR2 is SVGAGI (reference sequence). The CDR3 is made up of 13 amino acids. V was shortened by 8 bases and J by 6 bases, with 16 bases between the two germline ends. CDR3 protein: CASEGERTAEAFF. CDR3 DNA sequence: TGTGCCAGCGAGGGGGAGAGGACAGCTGAAGCTTTCTTT.

The CDR3 region has the DNA TGTGCCAGCAGTTTCCAGCAGGGGTACAATGAGCAGTTCTTC. Translating gives CASSFQQGYNEQFF. The V gene is TRBV13, the J gene TRBJ2-1; D may be TRBD1 (6 bases). The CDR3 spans 14 residues. The V and J ends lost 6 bases and 4 bases respectively, with 13 bases between them. CDR1 PRHDT and CDR2 FYEKMQ come from the germline V gene (reference sequence).

The J gene is TRBJ1-1, the V gene TRBV6-1, with D possibly TRBD1 on 5 matching bases. In germline, CDR1 is MNHNS, CDR2 SASEGT. With 7 bases removed from V and 4 bases from J, the gap between germline ends came to 13 bases. The length of the CDR3 is 13 residues. CDR3 protein: CASTTGTFTEAFF. CDR3 bases: TGTGCCAGCACAACCGGGACGTTCACTGAAGCTTTCTTT.

The chain combines TRBV5-1 with TRBJ2-7; D is undetermined. CDR1 is SGHRS, CDR2 YFSETQ, per germline. Trimming removed 8 bases at V and 5 bases at J, with 20 bases between. This CDR3 has 14 residues. CDR3: CASSPRALQDEQYF. The CDR3 region has the DNA TGCGCCAGTTCCCCCCGGGCCCTCCAAGACGAGCAGTACTTC.

The V gene is TRBV7-2, the J gene TRBJ2-7; maybe TRBD2 (5 bases). V shed 1 base and J shed 2 bases, with 6 bases lying between them. CDR1 is SGHTA, CDR2 FQGNSA, per germline. The CDR3 is 13 residues long. For the CDR3, the DNA is TGTGCCAGCAGCTTAGGAGGGACCTACGAGCAGTACTTC. This sequence encodes CASSLGGTYEQYF.

This clone is medium-sized. The chain joins TRBV5-6 to TRBJ2-2; 12 bases line up with TRBD2. Germline lookup yields CDR1 SGHDT and CDR2 YYEEEE. The junction had 4 bases not matched to a gene; V was cut back by 3 bases and J by 4 bases. The CDR3 is 16 residues long. This chain's CDR3 is CASSSGLAGSTGELFF. CDR3 coding DNA: TGTGCCAGCAGCTCCGGACTAGCGGGATCCACCGGGGAGCTGTTTTTT.

The V and J genes are TRBV11-2 and TRBJ1-1, with D hard to call. Germline CDR1 is SGHAT and CDR2 is FQNNGV. Trimming pared 0 bases from V and 7 bases from J, leaving 15 bases between. This CDR3 has 15 amino acids. CDR3: CASSLDLGRSVEAFF. CDR3 DNA sequence: TGTGCCAGCAGCTTAGATCTGGGGAGATCGGTTGAAGCTTTCTTT. Drawing the rest from reference TRBV11-2 and TRBJ1-1, the complete variable domain is EAGVAQSPRYKIIEKRQSVAFWCNPISGHATLYWYQQILGQGPKLLIQFQNNGVVDDSQLPKDRFSAERLKGVDSTLKIQPAKLEDSAVYLCASSLDLGRSVEAFFGQGTRLTVV.

V is TRBV19 and J is TRBJ2-7; TRBD1 aligns across 9 bases. With 5 bases clipped from V and 1 base from J, the junction kept 6 bases outside the gene matches. Germline CDR1 reads LNHDA; CDR2 reads SQIVND (reference sequence). The CDR3 is 15 amino acids. CDR3 region: CASSSTGGRSYEQYF. As DNA, the CDR3 is TGTGCCAGTAGTTCAACAGGGGGCAGGTCCTACGAGCAGTACTTC.

The chain is built from TRBV5-1 and TRBJ2-2; D remains unclear. V shed 0 bases and J shed 7 bases, with 16 bases lying between them. CDR1 SGHRS and CDR2 YFSETQ come from the germline V gene. This CDR3 is built from 16 residues. Here the CDR3 reads CASSLDGPTVGGELFF. The CDR3, as DNA: TGCGCCAGCAGCTTGGATGGGCCCACGGTGGGCGGGGAGCTGTTTTTT.

The V gene is TRBV7-8, the J gene TRBJ2-5; no firm D call. CDR3 length: 13 amino acids. The V and J ends lost 5 bases and 1 base respectively, with 8 bases between them. Germline CDR1 SGHVS, CDR2 FQNEAQ. CDR3 nucleotides: TGTGCCAGCAGCCCCCAGATCCAAGAGACCCAGTACTTC. Encoded protein: CASSPQIQETQYF. The full variable domain, rest sourced from reference TRBV7-8 and TRBJ2-5, is GAGVSQSPRYKVAKRGQDVALRCDPISGHVSLFWYQQALGQGPEFLTYFQNEAQLDKSGLPSDRFFAERPEGSVSTLKIQRTQQEDSAVYLCASSPQIQETQYFGPGTRLLVL.

This chain joins TRBV5-1 and TRBJ1-2, with D perhaps TRBD1 (5 bases). CDR1 and CDR2 (germline): SGHRS, YFSETQ. The CDR3 is 17 amino acids. Trimming left V 1 base short and J 8 bases short, with 24 bases between. CDR3 amino acids: CASSLTGTEGFGGGYTF. DNA for the CDR3: TGCGCCAGCAGCTTGACCGGGACCGAGGGTTTTGGAGGCGGCTACACCTTC.

The gene calls are TRBV7-8 and TRBJ2-2; 8 positions agree with TRBD1. Germline CDR1 is SGHVS and CDR2 is FQNEAQ. V was clipped by 5 bases and J by 5 bases; unmatched bases: 7. The CDR3 consists of 15 residues. CDR3 sequence: CASSTPQGATGELFF. As DNA, the CDR3 is TGTGCCAGCAGCACCCCGCAGGGGGCAACCGGGGAGCTGTTTTTT.

The chain couples TRBV7-6 to TRBJ1-6, with D uncertain. This CDR3 contains 14 residues. V dropped 0 bases and J dropped 10 bases, with 10 bases sitting between them. Per the germline V gene, CDR1 is SGHVS and CDR2 is FNYEAQ. The CDR3 here is CASSLARTNSPLHF. CDR3 DNA: TGTGCCAGCAGCTTAGCCCGGACTAACTCACCCCTCCACTTT.

Concerning this clone itself: A read error may account for a junction end that differs from germline. The gene calls are TRBV16 and TRBJ2-3; possible D gene TRBD1, 6 bases. This CDR3 contains 14 residues. The germline V gene encodes CDR1 KGHSY and CDR2 FQNENV. The CDR3 DNA reads TGTGCCAGCACCCAAAACAGGGCGGTAGATACGCAGTATTTT. This codes for CASTQNRAVDTQYF.